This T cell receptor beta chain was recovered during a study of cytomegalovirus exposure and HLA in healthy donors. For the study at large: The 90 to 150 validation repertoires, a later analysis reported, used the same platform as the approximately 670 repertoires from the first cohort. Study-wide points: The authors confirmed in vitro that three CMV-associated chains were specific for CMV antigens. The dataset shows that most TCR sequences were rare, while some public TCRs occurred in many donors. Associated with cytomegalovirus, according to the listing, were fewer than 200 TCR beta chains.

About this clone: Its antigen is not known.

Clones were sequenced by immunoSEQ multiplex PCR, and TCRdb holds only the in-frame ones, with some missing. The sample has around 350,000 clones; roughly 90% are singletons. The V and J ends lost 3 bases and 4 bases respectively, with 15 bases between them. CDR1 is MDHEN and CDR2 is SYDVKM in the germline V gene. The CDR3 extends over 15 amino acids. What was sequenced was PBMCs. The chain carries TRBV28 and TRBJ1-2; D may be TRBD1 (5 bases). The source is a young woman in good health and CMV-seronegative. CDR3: CASSLGGIPAYGYTF. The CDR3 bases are TGTGCCAGCAGTTTGGGGGGGATTCCCGCCTATGGCTACACCTTC.